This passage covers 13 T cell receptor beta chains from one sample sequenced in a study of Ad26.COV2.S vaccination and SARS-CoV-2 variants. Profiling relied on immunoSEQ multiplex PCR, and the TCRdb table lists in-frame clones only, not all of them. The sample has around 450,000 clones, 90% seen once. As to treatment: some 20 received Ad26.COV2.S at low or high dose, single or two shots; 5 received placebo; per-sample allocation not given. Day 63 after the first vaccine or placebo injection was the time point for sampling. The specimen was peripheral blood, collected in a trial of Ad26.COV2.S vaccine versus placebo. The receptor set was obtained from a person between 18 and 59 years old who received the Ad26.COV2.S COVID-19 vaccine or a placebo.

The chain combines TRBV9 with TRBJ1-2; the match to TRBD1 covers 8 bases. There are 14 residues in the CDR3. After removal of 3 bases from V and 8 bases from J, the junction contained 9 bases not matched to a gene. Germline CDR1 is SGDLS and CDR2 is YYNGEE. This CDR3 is CASSGPGTGGGYTF. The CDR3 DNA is TGTGCCAGCAGCGGCCCCGGGACAGGAGGAGGCTACACCTTC.

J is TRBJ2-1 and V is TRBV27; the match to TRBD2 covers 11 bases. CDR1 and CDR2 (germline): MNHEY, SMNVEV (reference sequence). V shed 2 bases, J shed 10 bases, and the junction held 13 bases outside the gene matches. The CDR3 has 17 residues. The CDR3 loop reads CASSLPSGLAGGGEQFF. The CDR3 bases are TGTGCCAGCAGTTTACCGTCCGGGCTAGCGGGAGGTGGAGAGCAGTTCTTC.

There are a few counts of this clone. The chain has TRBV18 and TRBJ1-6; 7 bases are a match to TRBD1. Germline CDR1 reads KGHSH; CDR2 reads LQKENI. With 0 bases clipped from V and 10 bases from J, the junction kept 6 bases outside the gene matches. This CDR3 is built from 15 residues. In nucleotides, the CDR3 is TGTGCCAGCTCACCACCTTGGGACAGTGGGTCACCCCTCCACTTT. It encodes CASSPPWDSGSPLHF.

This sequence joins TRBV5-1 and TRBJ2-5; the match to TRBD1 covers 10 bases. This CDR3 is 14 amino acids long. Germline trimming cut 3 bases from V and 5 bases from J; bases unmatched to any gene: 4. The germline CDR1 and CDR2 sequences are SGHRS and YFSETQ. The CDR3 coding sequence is TGCGCCAGCAGCTACGGGACAGGGGTTGAGACCCAGTACTTC. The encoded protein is CASSYGTGVETQYF.

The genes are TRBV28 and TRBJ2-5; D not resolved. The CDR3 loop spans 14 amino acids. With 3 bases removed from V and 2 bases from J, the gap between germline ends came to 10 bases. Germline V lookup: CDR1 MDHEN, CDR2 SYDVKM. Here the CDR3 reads CASSFLALQETQYF. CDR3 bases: TGTGCCAGCAGTTTCCTGGCACTACAAGAGACCCAGTACTTC.

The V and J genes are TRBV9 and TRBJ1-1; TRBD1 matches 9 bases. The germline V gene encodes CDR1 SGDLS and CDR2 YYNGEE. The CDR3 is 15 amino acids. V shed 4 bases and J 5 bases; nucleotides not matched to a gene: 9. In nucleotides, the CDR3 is TGTGCCAGCAGCTTGGGGCGACAGGGGGTGACTGAAGCTTTCTTT. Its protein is CASSLGRQGVTEAFF. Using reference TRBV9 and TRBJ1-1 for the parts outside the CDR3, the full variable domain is DSGVTQTPKHLITATGQRVTLRCSPRSGDLSVYWYQQSLDQGLQFLIQYYNGEERAKGNILERFSAQQFPDLHSELNLSSLELGDSALYFCASSLGRQGVTEAFFGQGTRLTVV.

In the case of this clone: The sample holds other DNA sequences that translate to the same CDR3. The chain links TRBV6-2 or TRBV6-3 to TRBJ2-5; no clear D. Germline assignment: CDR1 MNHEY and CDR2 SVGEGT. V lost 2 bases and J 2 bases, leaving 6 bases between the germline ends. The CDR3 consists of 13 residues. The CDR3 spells CASSYGRQETQYF. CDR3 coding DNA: TGTGCCAGCAGTTACGGCAGACAAGAGACCCAGTACTTC.

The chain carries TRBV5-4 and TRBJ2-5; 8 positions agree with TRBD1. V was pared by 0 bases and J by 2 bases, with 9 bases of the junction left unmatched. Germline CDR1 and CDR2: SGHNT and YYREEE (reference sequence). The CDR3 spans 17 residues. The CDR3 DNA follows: TGTGCCAGCAGCTTGGCTCCGACAGGGGCTTTACAAGAGACCCAGTACTTC. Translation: CASSLAPTGALQETQYF.

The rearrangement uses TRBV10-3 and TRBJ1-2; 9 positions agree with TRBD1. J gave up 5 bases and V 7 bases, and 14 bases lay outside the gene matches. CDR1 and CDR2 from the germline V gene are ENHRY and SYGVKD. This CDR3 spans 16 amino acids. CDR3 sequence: CAITPIGGQGGYGYTF. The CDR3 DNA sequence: TGTGCCATCACTCCGATTGGGGGACAGGGCGGGTATGGCTACACCTTC.

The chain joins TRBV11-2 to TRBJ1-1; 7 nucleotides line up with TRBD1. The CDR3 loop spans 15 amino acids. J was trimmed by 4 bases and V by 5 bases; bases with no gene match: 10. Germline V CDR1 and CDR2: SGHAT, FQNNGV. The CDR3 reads CASSPRTGRTTEAFF. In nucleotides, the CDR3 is TGTGCCAGCAGCCCAAGGACAGGACGGACCACTGAAGCTTTCTTT.

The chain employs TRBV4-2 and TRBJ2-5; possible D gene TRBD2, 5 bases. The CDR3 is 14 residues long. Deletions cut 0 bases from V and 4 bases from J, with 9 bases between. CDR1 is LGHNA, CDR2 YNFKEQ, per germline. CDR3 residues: CASSQDHRGETQYF. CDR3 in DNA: TGTGCCAGCAGCCAAGATCATCGGGGAGAGACCCAGTACTTC.

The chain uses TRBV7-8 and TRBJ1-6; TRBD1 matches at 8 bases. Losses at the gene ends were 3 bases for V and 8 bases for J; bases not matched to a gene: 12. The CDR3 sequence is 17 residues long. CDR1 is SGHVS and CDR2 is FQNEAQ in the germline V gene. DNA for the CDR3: TGTGCCAGCAGCTTTATGGGGACAGGACCCTTTGATTCACCCCTCCACTTT. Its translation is CASSFMGTGPFDSPLHF.

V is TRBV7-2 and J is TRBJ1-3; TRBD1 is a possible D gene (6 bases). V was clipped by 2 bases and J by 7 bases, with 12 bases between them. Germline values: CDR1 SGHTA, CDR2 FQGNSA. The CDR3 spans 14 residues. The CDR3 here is CASSLQGFSNTIYF. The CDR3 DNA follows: TGTGCCAGCAGCTTACAGGGGTTTAGCAACACCATATATTTT. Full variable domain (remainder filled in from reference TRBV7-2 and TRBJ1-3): GAGVSQSPSNKVTEKGKDVELRCDPISGHTALYWYRQSLGQGLEFLIYFQGNSAPDKSGLPSDRFSAERTGGSVSTLTIQRTQQEDSAVYLCASSLQGFSNTIYFGEGSWLTVV.